Listed below are T cell receptor beta chains from one sample, sequenced in a study of T-cell reconstitution after alpha-beta-depleted transplantation in children. Using its own MiXCR run on the PCR reads, TCRdb lists one record per CDR3 protein. Of 330,000 or so distinct CDR3 sequences detected, around 9.1% appear once; the ten largest clones hold around 7.5%. The sequences come from PBMCs, collected before TCRalphabeta/CD19-depleted stem cell transplant. These receptors all come from a boy under three years old with acute myeloid leukemia, due to receive a stem cell transplant. Both conserved end residues are part of each CDR3. A D gene is named only where the DNA matches it firmly. Clone size is not always given. Where it is, it says once, few, many or a class for expanded clones.

clone_size,v_call,j_call,d_call,cdr3_length,cdr3_aa,cdr3_nt
many,TRBV10-3,TRBJ1-5,NA,14,CAISDGQYNQPQHF,TGTGCCATCAGTGATGGGCAGTACAATCAGCCCCAGCATTTT
few,TRBV20-1,TRBJ1-5,NA,16,CSARDGAGVSNQPQHF,TGCAGTGCTAGAGATGGTGCGGGGGTTAGCAATCAGCCCCAGCATTTT
NA,TRBV28,TRBJ1-1,NA,12,CASSRSDTEAIF,TGTGCCAGCAGTCGGTCAGACACTGAAGCTATCTTT
NA,TRBV7-3,TRBJ2-7,TRBD2,16,CASSPSGRRPSYEQYF,TGTGCCAGCAGCCCCAGCGGGAGGCGCCCCTCCTACGAGCAGTACTTC
many,TRBV29-1,TRBJ2-5,NA,13,CSVCKGSKETQYF,TGCAGCGTTTGTAAAGGGAGTAAAGAGACCCAGTACTTC
many,TRBV3-1,TRBJ2-2,TRBD2,17,CASSPEVGTSNTGELFF,TGTGCCAGCAGCCCAGAAGTTGGGACTAGCAACACCGGGGAGCTGTTTTTT
few,TRBV28,TRBJ2-7,TRBD2,15,CASSSPGLADYEQYF,TGTGCCAGCAGTTCCCCGGGACTAGCGGACTACGAGCAGTACTTC
many,TRBV13,TRBJ2-1,TRBD2,16,CASSLGGTSGRNEQFF,TGTGCCAGCAGCTTAGGGGGCACTAGCGGGCGCAATGAGCAGTTCTTC
many,TRBV28,TRBJ1-5,NA,14,CASSFPGRNQPQHF,TGTGCCAGCAGTTTTCCAGGGCGCAATCAGCCCCAGCATTTT
once,TRBV5-1,TRBJ2-7,NA,15,CASSLVDRKDYEQYF,TGCGCCAGCAGCTTGGTCGATCGGAAAGACTACGAGCAGTACTTC
many,TRBV7-9,TRBJ2-1,NA,14,CASSLPGSYNEQFF,TGTGCCAGCAGCTTGCCAGGCTCCTACAATGAGCAGTTCTTC
many,TRBV29-1,TRBJ2-3,NA,10,CSAYTDTQYF,TGCAGCGCCTACACAGATACGCAGTATTTT
many,TRBV27,TRBJ1-4,NA,15,CASTPTGTAYEKLFF,TGTGCCAGCACCCCAACCGGGACTGCTTATGAAAAACTGTTTTTT
NA,TRBV9,TRBJ1-6,NA,15,CASSVAGGVYSPLHF,TGTGCCAGCAGCGTAGCGGGGGGGGTGTACTCACCCCTCCACTTT
many,TRBV20-1,TRBJ2-2,NA,13,CSARDRLTGELFF,TGCAGTGCTAGAGACCGGCTGACCGGGGAGCTGTTTTTT
many,TRBV7-9,TRBJ2-7,NA,14,CASQLTGEGYEQYF,TGTGCCAGCCAGCTAACGGGAGAAGGCTACGAGCAGTACTTC
many,TRBV7-8,TRBJ2-3,NA,16,CASSFLAQVGTDTQYF,TGTGCCAGCAGCTTCCTAGCCCAAGTCGGCACAGATACGCAGTATTTT
many,TRBV15,TRBJ2-5,TRBD1,16,CATSRSPRDRQETQYF,TGTGCCACCAGCAGATCACCCCGGGACAGGCAAGAGACCCAGTACTTC
many,TRBV10-3,TRBJ2-2,NA,16,CAIREGRAANTGELFF,TGTGCCATCAGAGAAGGCAGGGCAGCGAACACCGGGGAGCTGTTTTTT
many,TRBV4-3,TRBJ2-5,NA,14,CASSQAGTQETQYF,TGCGCCAGCAGCCAAGCAGGGACCCAAGAGACCCAGTACTTC
few,TRBV3-1,TRBJ2-2,TRBD2,13,CASCFGGTGELFF,TGTGCCAGCTGCTTCGGGGGGACCGGGGAGCTGTTTTTT
NA,TRBV6-4,TRBJ2-1,TRBD1,13,CASSRTGANEQFF,TGTGCCAGCAGTCGGACAGGGGCCAATGAGCAGTTCTTC
NA,TRBV20-1,TRBJ2-7,TRBD1,14,CSAEGGTGGGEQYF,TGCAGTGCAGAAGGAGGGACAGGGGGCGGCGAGCAGTACTTC
many,TRBV5-4,TRBJ2-3,NA,13,CAPGGQGTDTQYF,TGTGCCCCCGGGGGTCAAGGCACAGATACGCAGTATTTT
many,TRBV7-9,TRBJ1-1,NA,14,CASSLVRGIPEAFF,TGTGCCAGCAGCTTAGTTAGGGGAATACCTGAAGCTTTCTTT
many,TRBV5-1,TRBJ2-7,TRBD1,14,CASSLTTGEYEQYF,TGCGCCAGCAGCTTGACGACAGGGGAATACGAGCAGTACTTC
NA,TRBV5-1,TRBJ2-2,NA,14,CASSLRAYTGELFF,TGCGCCAGCAGCTTACGAGCTTACACCGGGGAGCTGTTTTTT
many,TRBV5-5,TRBJ2-5,TRBD1,14,CASSWGTGEETQYF,TGTGCCAGCAGCTGGGGGACAGGCGAGGAGACCCAGTACTTC
many,TRBV19,TRBJ2-3,NA,13,CASSGTGTDTQYF,TGTGCCAGTAGCGGGACCGGCACAGATACGCAGTATTTT
many,TRBV12-3/TRBV12-4,TRBJ2-7,NA,16,CASSLGPPQNSYEQYF,TGTGCCAGCAGTTTAGGCCCCCCGCAGAACTCCTACGAGCAGTACTTC
many,TRBV4-1,TRBJ2-7,NA,15,CASSQDWAGNYEQYF,TGCGCCAGCAGCCAAGATTGGGCAGGAAACTACGAGCAGTACTTC
few,TRBV30,TRBJ2-7,TRBD1,13,CAWSRDSSYEQYF,TGTGCCTGGAGCCGGGACAGCTCCTACGAGCAGTACTTC
many,TRBV12-3/TRBV12-4,TRBJ1-1,TRBD1,13,CASIQGARTEAFF,TGTGCCAGCATCCAGGGGGCTCGGACTGAAGCTTTCTTT
NA,TRBV30,TRBJ2-1,TRBD1,14,CAGRQGRSYNEQFF,TGTGCCGGACGACAGGGGAGGTCCTACAATGAGCAGTTCTTC
many,TRBV9,TRBJ2-7,TRBD1,14,CASSGRDSFYEQYF,TGTGCCAGCAGCGGACGGGACAGCTTCTACGAGCAGTACTTC
many,TRBV20-1,TRBJ2-1,TRBD2,16,CSARDLWAGGPDEQFF,TGCAGTGCTAGAGATCTTTGGGCGGGAGGGCCGGATGAGCAGTTCTTC
few,TRBV12-3/TRBV12-4,TRBJ1-1,TRBD1,14,CASSLQQGAAEAFF,TGTGCCAGCAGTTTGCAACAGGGGGCGGCTGAAGCTTTCTTT
many,TRBV3-1,TRBJ2-1,TRBD1,13,CASSRRQGAEQFF,TGTGCCAGCAGCCGAAGACAGGGGGCCGAGCAGTTCTTC
many,TRBV7-2,TRBJ2-1,NA,15,CASSLNSLSYNEQFF,TGTGCCAGCAGCTTAAATAGCCTCTCCTACAATGAGCAGTTCTTC
NA,TRBV5-1,TRBJ1-2,NA,13,CASSFPGTRGYTF,TGCGCCAGCAGCTTTCCTGGGACGCGTGGCTACACCTTC
few,TRBV29-1,TRBJ2-4,NA,14,CSVAHGLAKNIQYF,TGCAGCGTTGCCCATGGGCTGGCCAAAAACATTCAGTACTTC
NA,TRBV10-3,TRBJ2-7,TRBD2,13,CAFRTSGGYEQYF,TGTGCCTTCCGAACTAGCGGAGGCTACGAGCAGTACTTC
many,TRBV7-2,TRBJ1-2,NA,13,CASSLMRGRGYTF,TGTGCCAGCAGCTTAATGAGGGGCCGTGGCTACACCTTC
many,TRBV7-9,TRBJ2-7,TRBD1,16,CASSLGSGQVDYEQYF,TGTGCCAGCAGCTTAGGATCGGGACAGGTAGACTACGAGCAGTACTTC
many,TRBV20-1,TRBJ1-3,NA,15,CSARPGGISGNTIYF,TGCAGTGCTAGACCCGGGGGGATCTCTGGAAACACCATATATTTT
many,TRBV5-5,TRBJ2-5,TRBD1,14,CASSEGQGVQTQYF,TGTGCCAGCTCTGAGGGACAGGGGGTGCAGACCCAGTACTTC
NA,TRBV29-1,TRBJ2-2,NA,13,CSVEATRIGELFF,TGCAGCGTTGAGGCGACCAGGATTGGGGAGCTGTTTTTT
many,TRBV4-3,TRBJ2-7,NA,13,CASSQDSPYEQYF,TGCGCCAGCAGCCAAGATTCTCCCTACGAGCAGTACTTC
many,TRBV12-3/TRBV12-4,TRBJ1-5,NA,14,CASSSGRGNQPQHF,TGTGCCAGCAGCTCAGGGAGGGGCAATCAGCCCCAGCATTTT